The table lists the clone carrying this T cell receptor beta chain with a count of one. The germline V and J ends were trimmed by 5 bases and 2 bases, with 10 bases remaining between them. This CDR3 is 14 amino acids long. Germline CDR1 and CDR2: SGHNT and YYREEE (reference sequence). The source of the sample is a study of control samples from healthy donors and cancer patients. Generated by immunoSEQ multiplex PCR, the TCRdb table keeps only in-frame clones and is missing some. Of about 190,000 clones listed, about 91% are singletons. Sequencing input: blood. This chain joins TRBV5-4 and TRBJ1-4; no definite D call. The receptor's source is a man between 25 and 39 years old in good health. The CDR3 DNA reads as TGTGCCAGCAGTTCGACGCAGACTAATGAAAAACTGTTTTTT. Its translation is CASSSTQTNEKLFF.